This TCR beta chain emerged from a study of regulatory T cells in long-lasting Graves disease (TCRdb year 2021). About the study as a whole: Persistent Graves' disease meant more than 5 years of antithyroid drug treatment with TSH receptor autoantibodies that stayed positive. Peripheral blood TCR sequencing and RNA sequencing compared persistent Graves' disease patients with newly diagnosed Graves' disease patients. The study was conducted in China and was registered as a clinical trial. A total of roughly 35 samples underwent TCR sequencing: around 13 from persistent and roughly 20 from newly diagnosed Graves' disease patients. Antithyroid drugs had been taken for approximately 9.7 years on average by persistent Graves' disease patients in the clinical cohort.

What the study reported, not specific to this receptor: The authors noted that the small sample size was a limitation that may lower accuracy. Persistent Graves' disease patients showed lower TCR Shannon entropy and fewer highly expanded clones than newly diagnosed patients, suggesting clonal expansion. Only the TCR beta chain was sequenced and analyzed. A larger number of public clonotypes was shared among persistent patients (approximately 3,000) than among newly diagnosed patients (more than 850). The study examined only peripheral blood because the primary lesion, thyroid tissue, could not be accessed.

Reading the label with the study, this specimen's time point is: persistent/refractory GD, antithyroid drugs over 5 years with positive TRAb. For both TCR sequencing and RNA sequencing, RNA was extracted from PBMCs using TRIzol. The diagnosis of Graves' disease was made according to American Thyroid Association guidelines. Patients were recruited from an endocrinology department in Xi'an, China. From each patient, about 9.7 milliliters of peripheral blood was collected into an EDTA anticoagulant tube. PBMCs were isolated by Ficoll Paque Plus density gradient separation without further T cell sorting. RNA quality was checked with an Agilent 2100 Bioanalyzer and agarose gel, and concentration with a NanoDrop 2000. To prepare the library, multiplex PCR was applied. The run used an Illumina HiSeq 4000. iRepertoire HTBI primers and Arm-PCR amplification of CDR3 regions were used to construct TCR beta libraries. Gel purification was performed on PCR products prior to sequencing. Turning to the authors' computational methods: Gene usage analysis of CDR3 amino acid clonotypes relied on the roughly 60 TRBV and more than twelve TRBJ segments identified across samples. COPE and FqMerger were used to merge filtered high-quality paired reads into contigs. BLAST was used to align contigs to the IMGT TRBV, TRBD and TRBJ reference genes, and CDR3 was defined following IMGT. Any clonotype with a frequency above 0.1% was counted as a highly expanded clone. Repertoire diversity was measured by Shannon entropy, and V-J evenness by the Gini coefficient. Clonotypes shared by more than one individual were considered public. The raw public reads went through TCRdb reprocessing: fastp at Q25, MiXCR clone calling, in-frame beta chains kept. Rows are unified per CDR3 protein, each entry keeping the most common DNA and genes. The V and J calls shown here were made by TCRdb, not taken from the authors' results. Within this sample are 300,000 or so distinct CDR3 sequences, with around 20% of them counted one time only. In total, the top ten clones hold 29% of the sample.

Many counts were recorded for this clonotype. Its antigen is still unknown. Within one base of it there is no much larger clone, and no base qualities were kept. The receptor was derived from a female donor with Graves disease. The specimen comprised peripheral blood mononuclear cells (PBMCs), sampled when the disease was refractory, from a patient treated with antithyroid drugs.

DNA sequence: TGTGCCAGCAGCTTGAGGACTAGCGGGAATATGGTGAAGACCCAGTACTTC. Its translation reads: CASSLRTSGNMVKTQYF. Here the chain combines TRBV7-8 and TRBJ2-5; 12 nucleotides in the junction match TRBD2. Here V drops 3 bases and J drops 6 bases, and the junction holds 11 bases not matched to any gene. From the germline V gene, CDR1 is SGHVS and CDR2 is FQNEAQ. The CDR3 runs 17 amino acids, cysteine and phenylalanine included. The retained sequence is limited to the CDR3, 51 bases, with the frame set at the first base.